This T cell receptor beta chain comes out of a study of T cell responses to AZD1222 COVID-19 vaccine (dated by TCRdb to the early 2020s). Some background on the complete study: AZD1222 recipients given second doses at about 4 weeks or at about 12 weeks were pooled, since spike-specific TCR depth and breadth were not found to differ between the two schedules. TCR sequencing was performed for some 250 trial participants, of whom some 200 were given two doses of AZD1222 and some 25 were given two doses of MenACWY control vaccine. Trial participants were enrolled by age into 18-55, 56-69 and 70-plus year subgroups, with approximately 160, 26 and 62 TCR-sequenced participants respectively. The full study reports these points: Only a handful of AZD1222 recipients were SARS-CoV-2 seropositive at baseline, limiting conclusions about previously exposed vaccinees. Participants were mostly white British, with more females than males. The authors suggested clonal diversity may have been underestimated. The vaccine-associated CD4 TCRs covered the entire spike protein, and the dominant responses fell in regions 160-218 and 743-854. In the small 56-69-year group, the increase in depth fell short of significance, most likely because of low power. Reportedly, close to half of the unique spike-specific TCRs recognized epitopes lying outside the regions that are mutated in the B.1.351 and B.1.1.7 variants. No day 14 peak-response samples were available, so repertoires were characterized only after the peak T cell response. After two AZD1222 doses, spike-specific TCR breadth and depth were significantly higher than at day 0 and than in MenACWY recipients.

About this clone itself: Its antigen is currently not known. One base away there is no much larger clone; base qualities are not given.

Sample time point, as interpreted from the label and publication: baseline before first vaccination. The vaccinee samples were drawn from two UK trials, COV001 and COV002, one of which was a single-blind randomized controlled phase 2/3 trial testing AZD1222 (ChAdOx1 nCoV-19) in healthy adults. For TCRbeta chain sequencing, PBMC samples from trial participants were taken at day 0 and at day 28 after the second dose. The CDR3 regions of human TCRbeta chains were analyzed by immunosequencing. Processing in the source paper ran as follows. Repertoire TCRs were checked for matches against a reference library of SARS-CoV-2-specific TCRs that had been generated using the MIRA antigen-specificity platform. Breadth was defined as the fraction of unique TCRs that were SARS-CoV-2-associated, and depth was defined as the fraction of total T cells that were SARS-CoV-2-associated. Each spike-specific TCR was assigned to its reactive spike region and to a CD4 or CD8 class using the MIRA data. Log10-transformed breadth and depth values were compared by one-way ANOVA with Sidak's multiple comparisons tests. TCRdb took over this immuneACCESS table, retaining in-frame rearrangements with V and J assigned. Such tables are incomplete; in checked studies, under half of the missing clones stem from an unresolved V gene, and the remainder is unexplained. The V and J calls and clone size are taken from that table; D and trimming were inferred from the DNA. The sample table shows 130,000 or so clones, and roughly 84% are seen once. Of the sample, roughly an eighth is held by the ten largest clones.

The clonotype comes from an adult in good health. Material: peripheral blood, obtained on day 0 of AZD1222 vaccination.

The CDR3 protein sequence reads: CASSSGEGRGYTF. The base sequence is TGTGCCAGCAGCTCCGGTGAGGGCCGTGGCTACACCTTC. Recombination linked TRBV7-9 to TRBJ1-2; the D gene is unclear. In the germline V gene (reference sequence), CDR1 corresponds to SEHNR and CDR2 to FQNEAQ. Trimming takes 4 bases from V and 7 bases from J, and the germline ends sit 13 bases apart. The CDR3 spans 13 residues, from the cysteine through the phenylalanine. Kept here is only the CDR3 DNA, which spans 39 bases and is read in frame from base 1.